These 20 T cell receptor beta chains were sequenced from one sample in a study of T-cell reconstitution after alpha-beta-depleted transplantation in children. TCRbeta library preparation incorporated unique molecular identifiers. TCRdb redid the calling of the PCR reads with MiXCR, one entry per CDR3 protein. Of 900,000 or so distinct CDR3 sequences in the sample, 15% to 20% are singletons; the top ten hold about 5%. The sample in question was PBMCs, mostly from graft donor cells, obtained 360 days after TCRalphabeta/CD19-depleted stem cell transplant. Receptor source: a male patient aged 5 to 17 who had a stem cell transplant for acute lymphoblastic leukemia, so the T cells may come from the graft donor.

This sequence joins TRBV3-1 and TRBJ2-7, with a weak D call TRBD2 (5 bases). The CDR3 totals 14 residues. The ends were cut back, 0 bases at V and 6 bases at J, with 12 bases in the middle. From germline, CDR1 is LGHDT and CDR2 YNNKEL (reference sequence). DNA for the CDR3: TGTGCCAGCAGCCAAGATACTAGTCCTTCCGAGCAGTACTTC. Amino acid sequence: CASSQDTSPSEQYF.

This clonotype turned up a few times. This sequence joins TRBV6-4 and TRBJ2-3, with D perhaps TRBD2 (5 bases). Trimming left V 5 bases short and J 3 bases short, with 9 bases between. Per germline, CDR1 MRHNA and CDR2 SNTAGT. This CDR3 is built from 13 residues. The CDR3 spells CASSRERTDTQYF. In DNA, the CDR3 is TGTGCCAGCAGTAGGGAGCGGACAGATACGCAGTATTTT.

This rearrangement joins TRBV27 to TRBJ2-7; the D gene is possibly TRBD1 (6 bases). This CDR3 is 14 amino acids long. Trimming stripped 4 bases from V and 3 bases from J, with 13 bases between. Per the germline V gene, CDR1 is MNHEY and CDR2 is SMNVEV (reference sequence). The CDR3 DNA follows: TGTGCCAGCAGTTATGCGCGCAGGGGCTACGAGCAGTACTTC. The encoded protein is CASSYARRGYEQYF.

The chain recombines TRBV27 with TRBJ2-1; D is perhaps TRBD1 or TRBD2 (5 bases each). The ends were cut back, 0 bases at V and 8 bases at J, with 17 bases in the middle. Germline V CDR1 and CDR2: MNHEY, SMNVEV (reference sequence). This CDR3 comprises 16 residues. The CDR3 nucleotides read TGTGCCAGCAGTTTATCCGGGGCACCACCGGGTGATGAGCAGTTCTTC. Its protein product is CASSLSGAPPGDEQFF.

This clonotype was seen at least ten times. The chain is built from TRBV29-1 and TRBJ2-3; 9 bases are shared with TRBD2. The CDR3 loop spans 13 amino acids. V was pared by 4 bases and J by 1 base, with 0 bases of the junction left unmatched. The V gene's germline CDR1 is SQVTM and CDR2 ANQGSEA. This CDR3 reads CSVGTSGTDTQYF. The DNA of the CDR3 is TGCAGCGTTGGGACTAGCGGCACAGATACGCAGTATTTT.

This clonotype has at least ten counts. CDR3 residues: CASSYSTRVTGELFF. CDR3 DNA sequence: TGTGCCAGCAGTTACTCTACCAGGGTCACCGGGGAGCTGTTTTTT. This chain uses TRBV6-5 with TRBJ2-2; D may be TRBD1 (5 bases). Trimming cost V 0 bases and J 4 bases, with 9 bases left between them. The germline V gene encodes CDR1 MNHEY and CDR2 SVGAGI. The CDR3 sequence is 15 residues long.

In this sample, this clonotype turned up many times. The gene calls are TRBV5-1 and TRBJ2-2; 7 bases match TRBD2. The V gene end was trimmed by 4 bases and the J gene end by 6 bases; junction bases not matched to a gene: 6. Germline CDR1 SGHRS, CDR2 YFSETQ. This CDR3 is built from 14 residues. CDR3 amino acids: CASSRTSLAGELFF. CDR3 in DNA: TGCGCCAGCAGCCGGACTAGTTTGGCCGGGGAGCTGTTTTTT. The complete variable domain, with remaining parts taken from reference TRBV5-1 and TRBJ2-2, reads KAGVTQTPRYLIKTRGQQVTLSCSPISGHRSVSWYQQTPGQGLQFLFEYFSETQRNKGNFPGRFSGRQFSNSRSEMNVSTLELGDSALYLCASSRTSLAGELFFGEGSRLTVL.

The chain has TRBV4-2 and TRBJ1-5, with 7 positions matching TRBD1. V was pared by 3 bases and J by 1 base, with 9 bases of the junction left unmatched. CDR3 size: 17 residues. Germline V CDR1 and CDR2: LGHNA, YNFKEQ. CDR3 DNA: TGTGCCAGCAGCCACAACAGGGGCGTGGGGAGCAATCAGCCCCAGCATTTT. Translated, it gives CASSHNRGVGSNQPQHF.

The genes are TRBV18 and TRBJ2-3; 7 bases are a match to TRBD2. The ends lost 0 bases at V and 3 bases at J; junction bases unmatched: 9. CDR3 length: 17 residues. Germline values: CDR1 KGHSH, CDR2 LQKENI. CDR3: CASSPPPGRVSTDTQYF. For the CDR3, the DNA is TGTGCCAGCTCACCACCCCCAGGGAGGGTCTCTACAGATACGCAGTATTTT.

CDR3 nucleotide sequence: TGTGCCAGCAGCGTTAACATGCGGGACAAGCACGAGCAGTACTTC. Residues: CASSVNMRDKHEQYF. V usage is TRBV9 and J usage is TRBJ2-7; either TRBD1 or TRBD2 may supply D (6 bases each). The CDR3 extends over 15 amino acids. CDR1 and CDR2 from the germline V gene are SGDLS and YYNGEE. V was cut by 2 bases and J by 5 bases, with 17 bases left in between.

This clonotype was seen more than once but under ten times. The rearrangement uses TRBV6-5 and TRBJ2-3; D is ambiguous. V was pared by 4 bases and J by 4 bases, with 12 bases between. The CDR3 sequence is 14 residues long. CDR1 MNHEY and CDR2 SVGAGI come from the germline V gene. CDR3 loop: CASSSLGPADTQYF. The CDR3 nucleotides are TGTGCCAGCAGTTCCTTAGGACCGGCAGATACGCAGTATTTT.

The count of this clonotype is one. V and J are TRBV4-1 and TRBJ1-3, with D unclear. The CDR3 extends over 14 amino acids. Trimming cost V 6 bases and J 2 bases, with 11 bases left between them. From germline, CDR1 is MGHRA and CDR2 YSYEKL. The CDR3 spells CASRGMTAGNTIYF. CDR3 bases: TGCGCCAGCAGGGGAATGACCGCTGGAAACACCATATATTTT.

In its sample, this clonotype was seen a few times. This chain uses TRBV7-3 with TRBJ2-3; 9 nucleotides agree with TRBD2. Germline V gives CDR1 SGHTA, CDR2 FQGTGA. This CDR3 is built from 15 residues. The trim removed 1 base at V and 5 bases at J, leaving 4 bases unmatched. The CDR3 sequence is CASSLIPSGIDTQYF. CDR3 nucleotide sequence: TGTGCCAGCAGCTTAATCCCTAGCGGGATAGATACGCAGTATTTT.

This clonotype has a handful of counts. The CDR3 loop is CSVPRQGGYTF. CDR3 nucleotides: TGCAGCGTTCCCCGGCAGGGTGGCTACACCTTC. This chain connects TRBV29-1 to TRBJ1-2; weak D call: TRBD1 (5 bases). CDR1 is SQVTM and CDR2 is ANQGSEA in the germline V gene. The CDR3 runs 11 residues. Between the trimmed V and J ends, which lost 5 bases and 7 bases, there was a span of 11 bases.

This clonotype was seen a handful of times. The chain carries TRBV9 and TRBJ2-7, with TRBD2 identical over 8 bases. The CDR3 consists of 15 residues. Germline CDR1 reads SGDLS; CDR2 reads YYNGEE. V lost 0 bases, J lost 2 bases, and 4 bases stayed unmatched. CDR3 region: CASSVGLSGAYEQYF. CDR3 nucleotides: TGTGCCAGCAGCGTAGGGCTTAGCGGGGCCTACGAGCAGTACTTC.

This clonotype was counted ten times or more. V and J are TRBV12-3 or TRBV12-4 and TRBJ2-7, with D possibly TRBD1 on 6 matching bases. V was pared by 6 bases and J by 7 bases, with 25 bases between. CDR3 size: 16 residues. The DNA of the CDR3 is TGTGCCAGCAGGGGCCCTGACTCCCCAATGAGGGGGGAGCAGTACTTC. Residues: CASRGPDSPMRGEQYF.

This clonotype has just a few counts. The CDR3 spells CASSVARLTYNEQFF. DNA for the CDR3: TGTGCCAGCAGCGTAGCGCGGCTAACCTACAATGAGCAGTTCTTC. The chain carries TRBV9 and TRBJ2-1; no clear D. V was cut by 0 bases and J by 2 bases, with 9 bases left in between. This CDR3 comprises 15 residues. Per germline, CDR1 SGDLS and CDR2 YYNGEE.

V is TRBV20-1 and J is TRBJ2-7, with D possibly TRBD1 on 7 matching bases. Germline-derived CDR1 and CDR2 are DFQATT and SNEGSKA (reference sequence). The CDR3 is 14 residues long. V shed 6 bases and J shed 3 bases, with 18 bases lying between them. The CDR3, as DNA: TGCAGTGCAAGCCCGGAGGGGGCTAACTACGAGCAGTACTTC. Its protein product is CSASPEGANYEQYF.

This clonotype was detected only a few times. The chain joins TRBV28 to TRBJ2-1, with TRBD1 identical over 8 bases. The CDR3 is made up of 19 amino acids. V dropped 5 bases and J dropped 2; count of bases not matched to a gene: 17. CDR1 is MDHEN and CDR2 is SYDVKM in the germline V gene. CDR3 DNA: TGTGCCAGCAGTACCTACACGGACAGGGAGCTTCGAGCCTACAATGAGCAGTTCTTC. The encoded protein is CASSTYTDRELRAYNEQFF. The full variable domain, with the rest looked up from reference TRBV28 and TRBJ2-1, is DVKVTQSSRYLVKRTGEKVFLECVQDMDHENMFWYRQDPGLGLRLIYFSYDVKMKEKGDIPEGYSVSREKKERFSLILESASTNQTSMYLCASSTYTDRELRAYNEQFFGPGTRLTVL.

This sequence joins TRBV19 and TRBJ2-7; maybe TRBD1 (6 bases). This CDR3 contains 13 residues. CDR1 and CDR2 (germline): LNHDA, SQIVND (reference sequence). The germline V and J ends were trimmed by 10 bases and 5 bases, with 18 bases remaining between them. The CDR3 DNA is TGTGCCACCCGCAGGGGACGTTTCCACGAGCAGTACTTC. As protein: CATRRGRFHEQYF.